The entry below describes one TCR beta chain. No antigen is known for it. These data are taken from a study of CXCR3-negative and CXCR3-positive naive CD8 T cells. The sorter processed each CD8+ T cell subset in triplicate at over 250,000 cells apiece. Broader study findings: Diversity proved comparably high across both naive subsets and much lower in memory CD8+ cells. Naive subsets did not differ in surface CD5, and the authors estimated TCR strength using properties of the TRB CDR3.

UMI-tagged TRB cDNA libraries were built via 5' RACE. TCRdb processed the 5' RACE reads again and assigns one entry to each CDR3 protein, with no DNA. Recorded for this sample: tens of thousands of distinct CDR3 sequences. Germline CDR1 and CDR2: MNHEY and SMNVEV (reference sequence). The CDR3 loop spans 15 amino acids. The rearrangement uses TRBV27 and TRBJ1-2; TCRdb's D call of TRBD1 is untestable without DNA. The sample comprised memory CD8+ T cells from blood. This clonotype was sampled from a human donor in good health. Some clones in this sample may be carry-over from other donors' samples. The CDR3 is CASSPPGTRGDGYTF.